This TCR beta chain comes out of a study of cytomegalovirus exposure and HLA in healthy donors. Findings and limits, study-wide: Judged likely to be a sequencing artifact was a cluster of highly shared sequence variants. The only immune exposure information that was available was CMV serostatus. Segments of the TCR beta V type were, in most cases, productive about 87% or about 30% of the time in an earlier analysis. Presence/absence analyses treated sequencing depth as roughly uniform across donors.

Note on this clone: Its antigen is still unknown.

Vbeta (60) and Jbeta (13) primers were used in the PCR. The protocol was immunoSEQ multiplex PCR, while the TCRdb copy is restricted to in-frame clones and leaves out a portion. The sample records about 270,000 clones, about 75% being singletons. CDR1 is SGHNT, CDR2 YYREEE, per germline (reference sequence). Unmatched junction bases numbered 12, after V lost 4 bases and J lost 6 bases. The CDR3 is 15 residues long. This sequence was found in a female donor in good health and CMV-seronegative. Sequenced input: PBMCs. The J gene is TRBJ2-7, the V gene TRBV5-4; TRBD2 matches at 8 bases. As DNA, the CDR3 is TGTGCCAGCAGCCTCCAGAGCGGGAGTGCTTCCGAGCAGTACTTC. As protein: CASSLQSGSASEQYF.